One sample yielded the 19 T cell receptor beta chains listed below, sequenced in a study of T-cell reconstitution after alpha-beta-depleted transplantation in children. Preparation of the TCRbeta library was carried out with unique molecular identifiers. TCRdb analysed the PCR reads with MiXCR anew, one entry per CDR3 protein. Here the sample spans about 400,000 distinct CDR3 sequences, around 21% being singletons. The sample in question was PBMCs from the stem cell graft donor, obtained from the stem cell graft. All receptors come from a human donor who donated a stem cell graft to a child with acute myeloid leukemia.

This clonotype showed up just a few times. This chain connects TRBV10-3 to TRBJ2-5, with TRBD2 matching over 15 bases. This CDR3 has 19 amino acids. Looked up from germline, CDR1 is ENHRY and CDR2 is SYGVKD. V dropped 10 bases and J dropped 0; count of bases not matched to a gene: 15. CDR3 bases: TGTGCCACCCGCGGACTAGCGGGAGGGTCGGGTACCTACCAAGAGACCCAGTACTTC. This translates into CATRGLAGGSGTYQETQYF.

This rearrangement joins TRBV29-1 to TRBJ2-7; 8 bases are shared with TRBD2. Germline CDR1 reads SQVTM; CDR2 reads ANQGSEA. V lost 2 bases, J lost 3 bases, and 3 bases stayed unmatched. The CDR3 runs 13 residues. The CDR3 spells CSVETAGDYEQYF. DNA of the CDR3: TGCAGCGTTGAAACAGCGGGAGACTACGAGCAGTACTTC.

The CDR3 bases are TGTGCCAGCAGTTACGATTACTACGAGCAGTACTTC. Translating it yields CASSYDYYEQYF. The chain joins TRBV6-2 or TRBV6-3 to TRBJ2-7; D not certain. V gave up 2 bases and J gave up 3 bases, with 5 bases separating them. CDR1 and CDR2 (germline): MNHEY, SVGEGT. This CDR3 has 12 amino acids.

V gene TRBV5-1 combines with J gene TRBJ2-7; 10 nucleotides line up with TRBD2. The CDR3 length is 16 residues. Per germline, CDR1 SGHRS and CDR2 YFSETQ. After removal of 1 base from V and 1 base from J, the junction contained 5 bases not matched to a gene. The CDR3 sequence is CASSLWASGSSYEQYF. In DNA form, the CDR3 reads TGCGCCAGCAGCTTGTGGGCTAGCGGGAGTTCCTACGAGCAGTACTTC.

This clonotype has only a few counts. This sequence joins TRBV2 and TRBJ2-2; D may be TRBD1 (6 bases). V was cut by 2 bases and J by 1 base, with 8 bases left in between. The CDR3 runs 15 residues. Germline CDR1 and CDR2: SNHLY and FYNNEI. Here the CDR3 DNA reads TGTGCCAGCAGTGAACTAGGGGGGAACACCGGGGAGCTGTTTTTT. Translated, it gives CASSELGGNTGELFF. Combining the CDR3 with reference TRBV2 and TRBJ2-2 gives the whole variable domain EPEVTQTPSHQVTQMGQEVILRCVPISNHLYFYWYRQILGQKVEFLVSFYNNEISEKSEIFDDQFSVERPDGSNFTLKIRSTKLEDSAMYFCASSELGGNTGELFFGEGSRLTVL.

The chain is built from TRBV12-3 or TRBV12-4 and TRBJ2-5; unclear D gene. This CDR3 has 13 residues. V was pared by 3 bases and J by 2 bases, with 7 bases between. Here the CDR3 reads CASSFNLQETQYF. In DNA, the CDR3 is TGTGCCAGCAGTTTTAACTTACAAGAGACCCAGTACTTC.

The genes are TRBV5-1 and TRBJ1-4, with 8 bases that match TRBD1. CDR1 SGHRS and CDR2 YFSETQ come from the germline V gene. Germline trimming cut 0 bases from V and 4 bases from J; bases unmatched to any gene: 8. This CDR3 spans 17 amino acids. CDR3: CASSLEAGGASNEKLFF. The CDR3 region has the DNA TGCGCCAGCAGCTTGGAGGCAGGGGGCGCGAGTAATGAAAAACTGTTTTTT.

This clonotype turned up a few times. Relative to the germline gene, one junction end is altered; a read error may explain this. The chain has TRBV20-1 and TRBJ2-7; 11 bases are shared with TRBD2. The CDR3 contains 14 residues. Germline CDR1 DFQATT, CDR2 SNEGSKA (reference sequence). Here the CDR3 DNA reads TGCAGTGCCAGAGTAGCGGGAGGGTCCTACGAGCAGTACTTC. Its protein product is CSARVAGGSYEQYF.

This chain links TRBV5-6 with TRBJ2-1; tentatively, D is TRBD2 (5 bases). V was shortened by 2 bases and J by 2 bases, with 14 bases between the two germline ends. The length of the CDR3 is 16 residues. Germline V gene lookup returns CDR1 SGHDT and CDR2 YYEEEE. The CDR3 loop is CASSFPAGYAYNEQFF. CDR3 nucleotides: TGTGCCAGCAGCTTCCCCGCGGGTTACGCCTACAATGAGCAGTTCTTC. The variable domain in full, completed from reference TRBV5-6 and TRBJ2-1, reads DAGVTQSPTHLIKTRGQQVTLRCSPKSGHDTVSWYQQALGQGPQFIFQYYEEEERQRGNFPDRFSGHQFPNYSSELNVNALLLGDSALYLCASSFPAGYAYNEQFFGPGTRLTVL.

This clonotype was found a few times. V usage is TRBV10-3 and J usage is TRBJ1-1; unclear D gene. This CDR3 spans 12 amino acids. Deletions cut 0 bases from V and 4 bases from J, with 3 bases between. Germline V CDR1 and CDR2: ENHRY, SYGVKD. The CDR3 DNA sequence: TGTGCCATCAGTGAGTCCCGCACTGAAGCTTTCTTT. Translating it yields CAISESRTEAFF.

The genes are TRBV15 and TRBJ2-5; the D gene is possibly TRBD1 (6 bases). The CDR3 sequence is 15 residues long. Trimming removed 1 base at V and 9 bases at J, with 18 bases between. CDR1 and CDR2 (germline): LNHNV, YYDKDF (reference sequence). The CDR3, as DNA: TGTGCCACCAGCAGAGGAACCAGGGGATTGGAGGCCCAGTACTTC. Translated: CATSRGTRGLEAQYF. The full variable domain, in which reference TRBV15 and TRBJ2-5 provide the parts outside the CDR3, is DAMVIQNPRYQVTQFGKPVTLSCSQTLNHNVMYWYQQKSSQAPKLLFHYYDKDFNNEADTPDNFQSRRPNTSFCFLDIRSPGLGDTAMYLCATSRGTRGLEAQYFGPGTRLLVL.

The DNA for the CDR3 is TGCAGTGCAGGGACTAGCGGGAGACCCACAGATACGCAGTATTTT. This gives the protein CSAGTSGRPTDTQYF. The chain employs TRBV20-1 and TRBJ2-3; the match to TRBD2 covers 14 bases. From germline, CDR1 is DFQATT and CDR2 SNEGSKA (reference sequence). Losses at the gene ends were 6 bases for V and 2 bases for J; bases not matched to a gene: 4. The CDR3 has 15 residues.

The V call is TRBV24-1, the J call TRBJ2-7, with a possible D match to TRBD1 (7 bases). The CDR3 contains 13 residues. Germline V lookup: CDR1 KGHDR, CDR2 SFDVKD. V was trimmed by 6 bases and J by 2 bases, leaving 10 bases between them. CDR3 nucleotides: TGTGCCACCAGTCGCAGGGGGGCCTACGAGCAGTACTTC. It codes for CATSRRGAYEQYF.

The chain is built from TRBV29-1 and TRBJ2-1; possibly TRBD2 for D (6 bases). Looked up from germline, CDR1 is SQVTM and CDR2 is ANQGSEA. This CDR3 spans 12 amino acids. DNA for the CDR3: TGCAGGGTGGGAGGTGGGTACAATGAGCAGTTCTTC. It specifies CRVGGGYNEQFF.

V gene TRBV6-2 or TRBV6-3 combines with J gene TRBJ2-7, with D possibly matching TRBD2 (6 bases). From germline, CDR1 is MNHEY and CDR2 SVGEGT. Trimming pared 7 bases from V and 7 bases from J, leaving 23 bases between. This CDR3 spans 15 amino acids. As DNA, the CDR3 is TGTGCCAGCACCAAACCCCACGGGAGCTCTGGAGAGCAGTACTTC. Protein product: CASTKPHGSSGEQYF.

At least ten counts were recorded for this clonotype. The rearrangement uses TRBV29-1 and TRBJ2-7, with TRBD1 matching over 11 bases. The CDR3 runs to 14 residues. Germline loops: CDR1 SQVTM, CDR2 ANQGSEA. The V segment lost 1 base and the J segment 7 bases; nucleotides outside the gene matches: 6. The CDR3 DNA sequence: TGCAGCGTTGAAGTAGGACAGGGGGCGGGGGAGCAGTACTTC. This translates into CSVEVGQGAGEQYF.

This clonotype has more than one count but fewer than ten. The rearrangement links TRBV12-3 or TRBV12-4 to TRBJ1-4; D unresolved. The CDR3 is made up of 14 amino acids. V dropped 3 bases and J dropped 4 bases, with 9 bases sitting between them. This chain's CDR3 is CASSFSANNEKLFF. CDR3 DNA: TGTGCCAGCAGTTTTTCGGCCAATAATGAAAAACTGTTTTTT.

This clonotype has more than one count but fewer than ten. The chain uses TRBV12-3 or TRBV12-4 and TRBJ1-5; D perhaps matches TRBD1 (6 bases). V lost 8 bases and J 9 bases, leaving 20 bases between the germline ends. The CDR3 loop spans 14 amino acids. The CDR3 protein is CASRRTGSSLPQHF. In nucleotides, the CDR3 is TGTGCCAGCCGACGAACAGGGTCAAGTTTGCCCCAGCATTTT.

This clonotype has just a few counts. The chain recombines TRBV5-1 with TRBJ2-6, with D possibly TRBD1 on 6 matching bases. CDR1 is SGHRS and CDR2 is YFSETQ in the germline V gene. The CDR3 totals 16 residues. V was trimmed by 4 bases and J by 1 base, leaving 12 bases between them. DNA for the CDR3: TGCGCCAGCAGCGCGTCAGGGGAATCTGGGGCCAACGTCCTGACTTTC. Translated, it gives CASSASGESGANVLTF.